This TCR beta chain was identified during a study of cytomegalovirus exposure and HLA in healthy donors. General study points: There were some public TCRs occurring in many donors, but most TCR sequences were rare.

A note on this clone: Antigen: not known.

The length of the CDR3 is 14 residues. V shed 8 bases and J shed 2 bases, with 15 bases lying between them. CDR1 and CDR2 from the germline V gene are LNHDA and SQIVND (reference sequence). PCR was performed using 60 Vbeta and 13 Jbeta primers. Source study methods: Later analysis identified 80 million to 85 million unique TCR beta chains, approximately 10 million shared. Sequencing used immunoSEQ multiplex PCR; TCRdb keeps in-frame clones, though not all of them. From that table come the V and J calls and clone size; the DNA was used to work out D and trimming. The sample has about 170,000 clones; 75% to 90% are singletons.

This clonotype originated in a male donor in good health and CMV-seronegative. Input material: PBMCs. The chain has TRBV19 and TRBJ1-2; D is unresolved. CDR3 in amino acids: CASRGPQGNYGYTF. In DNA, the CDR3 is TGTGCCAGTCGTGGGCCCCAAGGCAACTATGGCTACACCTTC. Filled out from reference TRBV19 and TRBJ1-2, the complete variable domain reads DGGITQSPKYLFRKEGQNVTLSCEQNLNHDAMYWYRQDPGQGLRLIYYSQIVNDFQKGDIAEGYSVSREKKESFPLTVTSAQKNPTAFYLCASRGPQGNYGYTFGSGTRLTVV.